Below, 17 T cell receptor beta chains from the same sample are listed, as sequenced in a study of blood T cells in healthy people across ages. PCR was performed a second time for 7 to 11 cycles using a sample-barcoded 5' primer and a J-beta primer mix. TCRdb processed the 5' RACE reads anew with MiXCR; each CDR3 protein has one entry. The table records about 1.8 million distinct CDR3 sequences, around 48% of them present only once. Sequencing was performed on blood. These TCRs come from a woman aged 35 to 49 in good health.

A few counts support this clonotype. V gene TRBV27 combines with J gene TRBJ2-7, with D tentatively TRBD2 (5 bases). V lost 6 bases to trimming and J lost 2 bases, with 14 bases between them. Germline CDR1 and CDR2: MNHEY and SMNVEV (reference sequence). The CDR3 loop spans 14 amino acids. The CDR3 here is CASSQDSPAYEQYF. In nucleotides, the CDR3 is TGTGCCAGCAGCCAGGACTCCCCGGCCTACGAGCAGTACTTC.

The chain recombines TRBV5-1 with TRBJ2-1; D not certain. The CDR3 spans 12 residues. Germline values: CDR1 SGHRS, CDR2 YFSETQ. V lost 0 bases and J 9 bases, leaving 7 bases between the germline ends. In DNA, the CDR3 is TGCGCCAGCAGCTTGGACTGGGTTGAGCAGTTCTTC. As protein: CASSLDWVEQFF.

This clonotype occurred once. V gene TRBV24-1 combines with J gene TRBJ2-5; 11 bases align to TRBD1. The CDR3 covers 17 residues. Germline lookup yields CDR1 KGHDR and CDR2 SFDVKD. V gave up 4 bases and J gave up 11 bases; unmatched junction bases: 17. CDR3: CATSEEDRGRLRNEQYF. The CDR3 DNA reads TGTGCCACCAGTGAAGAGGACAGGGGGCGGTTACGCAATGAGCAGTACTTC.

The chain combines TRBV4-2 with TRBJ2-4; TRBD1 is a possible D gene (5 bases). TRBJ2-7 explains the end of the DNA better; the J call may be wrong. The CDR3 is 15 residues long. CDR1 and CDR2 from the germline V gene are LGHNA and YNFKEQ. The chain's CDR3 is CASSQDDRSLYEQYF. As DNA, the CDR3 is TGTGCCAGCAGCCAAGACGACAGAAGCCTGTACGAGCAGTACTTC.

The chain employs TRBV7-2 and TRBJ2-5, with 9 bases identical to TRBD1. Looked up from germline, CDR1 is SGHTA and CDR2 is FQGNSA. V dropped 1 base and J dropped 3; count of bases not matched to a gene: 3. There are 15 residues in the CDR3. The CDR3 DNA is TGTACCAGCAGCTTAGGGGGACAGGGTAAAGAGACCCAGTACTTC. Translation: CTSSLGGQGKETQYF.

V gene TRBV5-1 combines with J gene TRBJ2-1, with 7 bases fitting TRBD2. CDR1 SGHRS and CDR2 YFSETQ come from the germline V gene. V lost 4 bases to trimming and J lost 7 bases; unmatched junction nucleotides: 8. This CDR3 has 14 residues. Here the CDR3 reads CASSLQGLLNEQFF. CDR3 sequence (DNA): TGCGCCAGCAGCCTCCAGGGACTACTTAATGAGCAGTTCTTC. Full variable domain (outside the CDR3, taken from reference TRBV5-1 and TRBJ2-1): KAGVTQTPRYLIKTRGQQVTLSCSPISGHRSVSWYQQTPGQGLQFLFEYFSETQRNKGNFPGRFSGRQFSNSRSEMNVSTLELGDSALYLCASSLQGLLNEQFFGPGTRLTVL.

This rearrangement joins TRBV7-2 to TRBJ1-2; D is unresolved. V lost 4 bases, J lost 0 bases, and 12 bases lay in between. Germline assignment: CDR1 SGHTA and CDR2 FQGNSA. The CDR3 spans 15 residues. CDR3 amino acids: CASSSGGQTNYGYTF. CDR3 in DNA: TGTGCCAGCAGCTCCGGCGGGCAGACTAACTATGGCTACACCTTC.

The rearrangement uses TRBV10-3 and TRBJ1-5; no reliable D call. The CDR3 extends over 14 amino acids. V was trimmed by 5 bases and J by 1 base, leaving 9 bases between them. The germline V gene encodes CDR1 ENHRY and CDR2 SYGVKD. The CDR3 is CAISTKGSNQPQHF. The CDR3 DNA sequence: TGTGCCATCAGTACAAAGGGAAGCAATCAGCCCCAGCATTTT.

The chain recombines TRBV5-8 with TRBJ2-7, with 7 bases aligning to TRBD2. With 1 base clipped from V and 1 base from J, the junction kept 8 bases outside the gene matches. Germline V gene sequence: CDR1 SGHTS, CDR2 YDEGEE. This CDR3 comprises 16 residues. CDR3 nucleotide sequence: TGTGCCAGCAGCTTGCGGGGGGATGTGGGGTCCTACGAGCAGTACTTC. Protein sequence: CASSLRGDVGSYEQYF.

A few counts support this clonotype. This sequence joins TRBV20-1 and TRBJ1-6; 7 nucleotides agree with TRBD1. Germline V gene lookup returns CDR1 DFQATT and CDR2 SNEGSKA (reference sequence). Losses at the gene ends were 1 base for V and 10 bases for J; bases not matched to a gene: 16. The CDR3 sequence is 17 residues long. CDR3: CSARAVPTGTRGSPLHF. CDR3 in DNA: TGCAGTGCTAGAGCGGTCCCGACAGGGACGAGAGGATCACCCCTCCACTTT.

Only one count was recorded for this clonotype. The V call is TRBV5-5, the J call TRBJ1-1; D is undetermined. Germline CDR1 SGHKS, CDR2 YYEKEE (reference sequence). There are 15 residues in the CDR3. Trimming pared 4 bases from V and 0 bases from J, leaving 13 bases between. The CDR3 bases are TGTGCCAGCAGCCAGTTTACACTTCTGAACACTGAAGCTTTCTTT. Translation gives CASSQFTLLNTEAFF.

This clonotype was detected ten times or more. V gene TRBV7-2 combines with J gene TRBJ2-3; D tentatively fits TRBD1 or TRBD2 (5 bases each). V gave up 6 bases and J gave up 6 bases, with 22 bases separating them. Germline assignment: CDR1 SGHTA and CDR2 FQGNSA. This CDR3 is 16 amino acids long. The CDR3 DNA reads as TGTGCCAGCAGTACCCAAGTAGGGACCCGAGGGGATACGCAGTATTTT. Amino acid sequence: CASSTQVGTRGDTQYF.

V is TRBV20-1 and J is TRBJ1-2; D may be TRBD1 (6 bases). CDR1 DFQATT and CDR2 SNEGSKA come from the germline V gene (reference sequence). V lost 5 bases, J lost 5 bases, and 12 bases lay in between. CDR3 length: 12 residues. The CDR3 coding sequence is TGCAGTGCTCAGGACAGAATTTATGGCTACACCTTC. It codes for CSAQDRIYGYTF.

The chain uses TRBV12-3 or TRBV12-4 and TRBJ2-1; a weak D match, TRBD1 (8 bases). This CDR3 is built from 15 residues. V lost 6 bases and J 4 bases, leaving 16 bases between the germline ends. Written as DNA, the CDR3 is TGTGCCAGCAGCACAGGGGGGGGCCGATACAATGAGCAGTTCTTC. It translates to CASSTGGGRYNEQFF.

A few counts support this clonotype. V gene TRBV5-1 combines with J gene TRBJ2-4; D perhaps matches TRBD1 (5 bases). CDR1 is SGHRS, CDR2 YFSETQ, per germline. Trimming left V 0 bases short and J 0 bases short, with 16 bases between. The CDR3 has 18 residues. CDR3: CASSLEGQGSLAKNIQYF. In nucleotides, the CDR3 is TGCGCCAGCAGCTTGGAAGGGCAGGGATCCTTAGCCAAAAACATTCAGTACTTC. Supplemented by reference TRBV5-1 and TRBJ2-4, the full variable domain reads KAGVTQTPRYLIKTRGQQVTLSCSPISGHRSVSWYQQTPGQGLQFLFEYFSETQRNKGNFPGRFSGRQFSNSRSEMNVSTLELGDSALYLCASSLEGQGSLAKNIQYFGAGTRLSVL.

V is TRBV29-1 and J is TRBJ2-7; 7 positions agree with TRBD2. With V trimmed by 7 bases and J by 2 bases, 8 bases remained unmatched. The CDR3 spans 13 residues. Germline values: CDR1 SQVTM, CDR2 ANQGSEA. CDR3 amino acids: CSAESGAAYEQYF. The CDR3 DNA is TGCAGCGCTGAGAGCGGGGCTGCCTACGAGCAGTACTTC.

This clonotype has a handful of counts. The J gene is TRBJ2-4, the V gene TRBV20-1; D could derive from TRBD1 or TRBD2 (5 bases each). Germline loops: CDR1 DFQATT, CDR2 SNEGSKA (reference sequence). The CDR3 has 15 residues. Trimming removed 5 bases at V and 1 base at J, with 15 bases between. CDR3 region: CSAPRGVGAKNIQYF. Written as DNA, the CDR3 is TGCAGTGCTCCCAGAGGGGTTGGGGCCAAAAACATTCAGTACTTC.